Below, one TCR beta chain is given with its context. Antigen: not known. The entry originates in a study of CD8+CD57+ T cells in acquired aplastic anemia. Study background: Recorded DNA amounts for sorted CD4+ and CD8+ cells had an average of 3.2 ug. Mean read depth for CD4+ cells from healthy donors was around 11 million. Findings and limits, study-wide: Statistical testing detected no significant gap in CD8+ Simpson's diversity between patients and controls.

The CDR3 spans 14 residues. V lost 5 bases and J 7 bases, leaving 15 bases between the germline ends. Germline V lookup: CDR1 DFQATT, CDR2 SNEGSKA (reference sequence). The use of genomic DNA as template underpinned the TCR beta VDJ and CDR3 profiling. A single record per CDR3 protein comes from TCRdb applying MiXCR to the reads. Of 35,000 to 45,000 distinct CDR3 sequences in the sample, more than 75% were seen once. Input material: sorted CD4+, CD8+, or CD8+CD57+ T cells (not recorded which) from PBMCs. The TCR originated in a human donor in good health, serving as a control. The chain is built from TRBV20-1 and TRBJ1-6; weak D call: TRBD1 (6 bases). CDR3 loop: CSAHFPGANSPLHF. The CDR3 DNA sequence: TGCAGTGCTCACTTTCCAGGGGCCAATTCACCCCTCCACTTT.